This is a list of T cell receptor beta chains from one sample in a study of T cells in Graves' hyperthyroidism and ophthalmopathy. One entry per CDR3 protein, called by TCRdb with MiXCR from the multiplex PCR reads. This repertoire shows fewer than 650,000 distinct CDR3 sequences, more than 11% found once; its top ten account for more than 5%. The sample consisted of blood. The origin of the receptors is a woman in her twenties or thirties with Graves' hyperthyroidism that later progressed to Graves' ophthalmopathy. Each CDR3 is given with its conserved first and last residue. The D gene is left open where the match is weak. Clone sizes are given selectively: once, few, many, or a class where the clone is expanded.

v_call	j_call	d_call	clone_size	cdr3_aa	cdr3_nt
TRBV5-1	TRBJ2-7	NA	many	CASSPGRPGQIMGEQYF	TGCGCCAGCAGCCCGGGGAGACCCGGGCAGATCATGGGGGAGCAGTACTTC
TRBV14	TRBJ1-1	TRBD1	NA	CASSQGRGRTEAFF	TGTGCCAGCAGCCAAGGGAGGGGGCGGACTGAAGCTTTCTTT
TRBV2	TRBJ1-6	NA	many	CASSDPPGHNSPLHF	TGTGCCAGCAGTGACCCTCCGGGACACAATTCACCCCTCCACTTT
TRBV6-1	TRBJ1-6	TRBD1	many	CASSLLSGTENSPLHF	TGTGCCAGCAGTCTCCTTTCAGGGACAGAAAATTCACCCCTCCACTTT
TRBV27	TRBJ1-2	TRBD1	NA	CASRTGTGDGYTF	TGTGCCAGCAGAACCGGGACAGGGGATGGCTACACCTTC
TRBV19	TRBJ2-1	NA	NA	CASSILGTQGGLRGYNEQFF	TGTGCCAGTAGTATATTAGGGACCCAAGGCGGCCTAAGGGGTTACAATGAGCAGTTCTTC
TRBV20-1	TRBJ1-1	NA	many	CSAMDPMNTEAFF	TGCAGTGCTATGGATCCTATGAACACTGAAGCTTTCTTT
TRBV24-1	TRBJ2-1	NA	many	CATSVPPGEQFF	TGTGCCACCAGTGTCCCCCCCGGTGAGCAGTTCTTC
TRBV6-1	TRBJ2-7	TRBD1	NA	CASSKTGGHYEQYF	TGTGCCAGCAGCAAGACAGGGGGCCACTACGAGCAGTACTTC
TRBV9	TRBJ1-1	NA	many	CASSPYGSEAFF	TGTGCCAGCAGCCCGTACGGCTCTGAAGCTTTCTTT
TRBV5-5	TRBJ2-2	TRBD2	few	CASSSPGGTSMGELFF	TGTGCCAGCAGCTCCCCGGGGGGGACCTCTATGGGGGAGCTGTTTTTT
TRBV10-3	TRBJ1-2	TRBD1	NA	CASRSPGQSSYGYTF	TGTGCCAGCAGATCCCCGGGACAGTCATCCTATGGCTACACCTTC
TRBV25-1	TRBJ2-1	TRBD2	NA	CASSEYASGREQFF	TGTGCCAGCAGTGAATACGCTAGCGGGAGGGAGCAGTTCTTC
TRBV28	TRBJ2-3	TRBD2	NA	CASSFSAGAPADTQYF	TGTGCCAGCAGTTTCTCAGCGGGAGCTCCCGCAGATACGCAGTATTTT
TRBV5-6	TRBJ2-5	TRBD1	NA	CASSFGQGVGETQYF	TGTGCCAGCAGCTTTGGACAGGGGGTAGGAGAGACCCAGTACTTC
TRBV12-3/TRBV12-4	TRBJ1-4	NA	many	CASSPEGEKLFF	TGTGCCAGCAGCCCAGAGGGTGAAAAACTGTTTTTT
TRBV19	TRBJ1-5	NA	NA	CASSMVADSNQPQHF	TGTGCCAGTAGTATGGTGGCGGATAGCAATCAGCCCCAGCATTTT
TRBV29-1	TRBJ2-5	TRBD2	NA	CSVQGAAGGPETQYF	TGCAGCGTTCAGGGAGCAGCGGGAGGGCCAGAGACCCAGTACTTC
TRBV5-1	TRBJ2-1	NA	many	CASSLLGAGNEQFF	TGCGCCAGCAGCTTACTCGGGGCTGGTAATGAGCAGTTCTTC
TRBV10-3	TRBJ2-7	NA	NA	CAISESRGIDEQYF	TGTGCCATCAGTGAGTCACGGGGGATCGACGAGCAGTACTTC
TRBV28	TRBJ1-3	NA	many	CASSLRDNPNTVYF	TGTGCCAGCAGTTTAAGGGACAACCCAAACACCGTATATTTT
TRBV6-2/TRBV6-3	TRBJ1-3	NA	few	CASSYSKPRDGNTIYF	TGTGCCAGCAGTTACTCGAAACCCCGGGACGGAAACACCATATATTTT
TRBV5-1	TRBJ2-4	NA	many	CASSLDLGDIQYF	TGCGCCAGCAGCTTGGATCTGGGGGACATTCAGTACTTC
TRBV5-8	TRBJ1-2	NA	NA	CASSLVRDYTF	TGTGCCAGCAGCTTGGTCAGGGACTACACCTTC
TRBV19	TRBJ2-2	NA	many	CASSMVRTGELFF	TGTGCCAGTAGTATGGTGAGGACCGGGGAGCTGTTTTTT
TRBV10-1	TRBJ2-1	TRBD2	many	CASRAGEMGNEQFF	TGCGCCAGCAGAGCGGGAGAAATGGGCAATGAGCAGTTCTTC
TRBV12-3/TRBV12-4	TRBJ2-1	TRBD1	many	CASSLDNRGNEQFF	TGTGCCAGCAGTCTCGATAACAGGGGCAATGAGCAGTTCTTC